What follows are 23 T cell receptor beta chains derived from one specimen sequenced in a study of cytomegalovirus exposure and HLA in healthy donors. PCR primers comprised 60 Vbeta and 13 Jbeta primers. Sequencing used immunoSEQ multiplex PCR; TCRdb keeps in-frame clones, though not all of them. The table records about 140,000 clones, around 9% of them present only once. The sample comprised PBMCs. Receptors were obtained from a woman between 40 and 55 years old in good health and CMV-seropositive.

The chain joins TRBV5-6 to TRBJ2-1, with 13 bases lining up with TRBD2. The trim removed 4 bases at V and 4 bases at J, leaving 8 bases unmatched. This CDR3 has 17 residues. Looked up from germline, CDR1 is SGHDT and CDR2 is YYEEEE. The CDR3 sequence is CASSSLTSGGQYNEQFF. The CDR3 bases are TGTGCCAGCAGCAGCCTGACTAGCGGGGGGCAATACAATGAGCAGTTCTTC.

This clone appeared a few times. The genes are TRBV5-6 and TRBJ1-1; possibly TRBD1 for D (5 bases). Germline CDR1 and CDR2: SGHDT and YYEEEE. The length of the CDR3 is 14 residues. V gave up 4 bases and J gave up 10 bases, with 20 bases separating them. This CDR3 reads CASSPRGTRLGAFF. The CDR3 nucleotides are TGTGCCAGCAGCCCTAGGGGAACGAGATTGGGAGCTTTCTTT. The full variable domain, in which reference TRBV5-6 and TRBJ1-1 provide the parts outside the CDR3, is DAGVTQSPTHLIKTRGQQVTLRCSPKSGHDTVSWYQQALGQGPQFIFQYYEEEERQRGNFPDRFSGHQFPNYSSELNVNALLLGDSALYLCASSPRGTRLGAFFGQGTRLTVV.

CDR3 DNA sequence: TGCGCCAGCAGCCGGTGGGGGGCGGGGGGAACCACAGATACGCAGTATTTT. This codes for CASSRWGAGGTTDTQYF. The chain employs TRBV5-1 and TRBJ2-3, with 8 bases aligning to TRBD2. V dropped 4 bases and J dropped 2; count of bases not matched to a gene: 12. CDR3 length: 17 residues. Germline CDR1 SGHRS, CDR2 YFSETQ.

V and J are TRBV10-1 and TRBJ2-3; 7 bases align to TRBD1. After removal of 8 bases from V and 2 bases from J, the junction contained 7 bases not matched to a gene. The germline CDR1 and CDR2 sequences are WNHNN and SYGVQD (reference sequence). The CDR3 covers 14 residues. This CDR3 is CASGRDSHTDTQYF. The CDR3 nucleotides are TGCGCCAGCGGCCGGGACAGCCACACAGATACGCAGTATTTT.

This sequence joins TRBV7-5 and TRBJ2-3; TRBD2, the table's D call, lacks a check against the DNA. TRBV7-5 constitutes a pseudogene. The CDR3 consists of 12 residues. The chain's CDR3 is CVRSFFTDTQYF. DNA for the CDR3: TGTGTCAGAAGCTTCTTCACAGATACGCAGTATTTT.

This clone was detected only a few times. This sequence joins TRBV29-1 and TRBJ2-7, with D possibly TRBD2 on 7 matching bases. Germline V CDR1 and CDR2: SQVTM, ANQGSEA. Deletions cut 8 bases from V and 6 bases from J, with 20 bases between. The CDR3 consists of 13 residues. CDR3: CSCRGAEALEQYF. CDR3 DNA: TGCAGCTGCCGGGGGGCTGAGGCCCTCGAGCAGTACTTC.

This clone was counted between two and nine times. The chain combines TRBV5-1 with TRBJ1-1, with 7 bases lining up with TRBD1. Losses at the gene ends were 6 bases for V and 1 base for J; bases not matched to a gene: 6. CDR1 is SGHRS and CDR2 is YFSETQ in the germline V gene. The CDR3 runs 14 residues. The CDR3 protein is CASIAGTANTEAFF. As DNA, the CDR3 is TGCGCCAGCATCGCCGGGACAGCGAACACTGAAGCTTTCTTT.

The rearrangement uses TRBV5-8 and TRBJ1-1; perhaps TRBD1 as D (6 bases). CDR1 and CDR2 from the germline V gene are SGHTS and YDEGEE. The CDR3 covers 14 residues. Trimming stripped 4 bases from V and 10 bases from J, with 20 bases between. The CDR3, as DNA: TGTGCCAGCAGCGCAACCTTTGGACAGACTTCAGCTTTCTTT. Translation gives CASSATFGQTSAFF.

V is TRBV12-5 and J is TRBJ1-1; D unclear. Germline CDR1 and CDR2: LGHNT and FRNRAP. The V gene lost 6 bases and the J gene lost 4 bases, with 18 bases spanning the gap. The CDR3 has 15 amino acids. This CDR3 reads CASGSGGRGGTEAFF. The CDR3 nucleotides read TGTGCTAGTGGGTCCGGAGGACGCGGCGGCACTGAAGCTTTCTTT.

This clone was recorded a few times. The chain uses TRBV4-2 and TRBJ2-6, with D possibly TRBD2 on 6 matching bases. The V gene's germline CDR1 is LGHNA and CDR2 YNFKEQ. The CDR3 runs 18 residues. With 4 bases removed from V and 0 bases from J, the gap between germline ends came to 16 bases. For the CDR3, the DNA is TGTGCCAGCAGCCCGCACTTAAGGGGAGGCTCTGGGGCCAACGTCCTGACTTTC. Protein sequence: CASSPHLRGGSGANVLTF.

Comment on this clone: The same CDR3 is also encoded by other DNA sequences in this sample. V and J are TRBV25-1 and TRBJ1-6; D remains unclear. This CDR3 region has 15 residues. The V gene lost 5 bases and the J gene lost 3 bases, with 11 bases spanning the gap. From germline, CDR1 is MGHDK and CDR2 SYGVNS. CDR3 DNA sequence: TGTGCCAGCAGTCCATCGAGTATCTATAATTCACCCCTCCACTTT. Its protein is CASSPSSIYNSPLHF.

This clone was picked up a small number of times. V is TRBV7-2 and J is TRBJ1-5; unclear D gene. Per germline, CDR1 SGHTA and CDR2 FQGNSA. The CDR3 contains 12 residues. V gave up 3 bases and J gave up 6 bases, with 6 bases separating them. The CDR3 protein is CASSFPGQPQHF. The DNA for the CDR3 is TGTGCCAGCAGCTTTCCGGGTCAGCCCCAGCATTTT.

This sequence joins TRBV21-1 and TRBJ2-6; the table's D call, TRBD1, was not checked against the DNA. TRBV21-1 is annotated as a pseudogene. This CDR3 has 18 residues. DNA for the CDR3: TGTGCCAGCAGCAGGGGGAGACAGGGGCCTTCTGGGGCCAACGTCCTGACTTTC. Protein product: CASSRGRQGPSGANVLTF.

This clone was counted between two and nine times. The rearrangement uses TRBV19 and TRBJ2-5; TRBD2 agrees at 8 bases. V gave up 3 bases and J gave up 2 bases; unmatched junction bases: 5. Germline values: CDR1 LNHDA, CDR2 SQIVND (reference sequence). This CDR3 has 15 residues. In DNA form, the CDR3 reads TGTGCCAGTAGTATTGGAGCGGGGGAGCAAGAGACCCAGTACTTC. Amino acids: CASSIGAGEQETQYF.

There are a few counts of this clone. J is TRBJ2-3 and V is TRBV5-1, with D possibly matching TRBD1 (6 bases). Germline V lookup: CDR1 SGHRS, CDR2 YFSETQ. V was pared by 3 bases and J by 0 bases, with 14 bases between. The CDR3 has 16 amino acids. In DNA, the CDR3 is TGCGCCAGCAGCTCCCTCAGTGGGGGCAGCACAGATACGCAGTATTTT. This gives the protein CASSSLSGGSTDTQYF.

The sample holds a few counts of this clone. J is TRBJ2-1 and V is TRBV9, with a tentative D call TRBD2 (7 bases). Germline CDR1 reads SGDLS; CDR2 reads YYNGEE. The V and J ends lost 0 bases and 7 bases respectively, with 20 bases between them. The length of the CDR3 is 17 residues. CDR3 nucleotide sequence: TGTGCCAGCAGCGTAGACGGCGGGGGCTCCTTTTGGAATGAGCAGTTCTTC. Its translation is CASSVDGGGSFWNEQFF.

This clone was recorded a few times. The rearrangement links TRBV5-1 to TRBJ1-5, with a weak D call TRBD1 (5 bases). V lost 4 bases and J 5 bases, leaving 16 bases between the germline ends. CDR1 is SGHRS, CDR2 YFSETQ, per germline. The CDR3 contains 15 residues. Here the CDR3 DNA reads TGCGCCAGCAGCCCCACCGGGTGGGGGGATCAGCCCCAGCATTTT. Protein sequence: CASSPTGWGDQPQHF.

J is TRBJ1-5 and V is TRBV18; 8 bases line up with TRBD1. The CDR3 has 15 amino acids. V trimming: 4 bases; J trimming: 4 bases; junction bases outside the gene matches: 6. In germline, CDR1 is KGHSH, CDR2 LQKENI. Here the CDR3 DNA reads TGTGCCAGCTCACTAGGGACAGGCTCAAATCAGCCCCAGCATTTT. This gives the protein CASSLGTGSNQPQHF.

Only a few counts were recorded for this clone. The chain carries TRBV7-2 and TRBJ2-5; D uncertain. Germline V CDR1 and CDR2: SGHTA, FQGNSA. V gave up 0 bases and J gave up 6 bases, with 8 bases separating them. The CDR3 extends over 13 amino acids. CDR3 DNA sequence: TGTGCCAGCAGCTTAGCAGCGTGGAAGACCCAGTACTTC. It encodes CASSLAAWKTQYF.

This rearrangement joins TRBV10-2 to TRBJ2-1; D not certain. This CDR3 is 13 amino acids long. The germline V and J ends were trimmed by 0 bases and 4 bases, with 4 bases remaining between them. CDR1 and CDR2 (germline): WSHSY, SAAADI. Written as DNA, the CDR3 is TGCGCCAGCAGTGAGTCTGCGTACAATGAGCAGTTCTTC. It encodes CASSESAYNEQFF.

V is TRBV19 and J is TRBJ2-1; the D gene is possibly TRBD2 (6 bases). The ends were cut back, 5 bases at V and 0 bases at J, with 17 bases in the middle. The germline CDR1 and CDR2 sequences are LNHDA and SQIVND (reference sequence). CDR3 length equals 17 residues. The CDR3 DNA is TGTGCCAGTAGTGTCCGATGGGACTCCAGCTCCTACAATGAGCAGTTCTTC. Translation gives CASSVRWDSSSYNEQFF.

This clone was seen a handful of times. This chain joins TRBV6-5 and TRBJ1-4, with 10 bases aligning to TRBD1. V dropped 6 bases and J dropped 10; count of bases not matched to a gene: 11. This CDR3 is 15 amino acids long. Germline CDR1 reads MNHEY; CDR2 reads SVGAGI. The CDR3 sequence: CASRPSETGGGKLFF. The CDR3 DNA is TGTGCCAGCAGACCCTCCGAGACAGGGGGCGGAAAACTGTTTTTT.

This clone was detected a few times. This sequence joins TRBV10-3 and TRBJ2-1; 8 bases agree with TRBD2. V gave up 7 bases and J gave up 8 bases; unmatched junction bases: 4. This CDR3 spans 12 amino acids. Germline-derived CDR1 and CDR2 are ENHRY and SYGVKD. The CDR3 here is CAIKGAGDEQFF. CDR3 in DNA: TGTGCCATCAAAGGAGCGGGGGATGAGCAGTTCTTC.